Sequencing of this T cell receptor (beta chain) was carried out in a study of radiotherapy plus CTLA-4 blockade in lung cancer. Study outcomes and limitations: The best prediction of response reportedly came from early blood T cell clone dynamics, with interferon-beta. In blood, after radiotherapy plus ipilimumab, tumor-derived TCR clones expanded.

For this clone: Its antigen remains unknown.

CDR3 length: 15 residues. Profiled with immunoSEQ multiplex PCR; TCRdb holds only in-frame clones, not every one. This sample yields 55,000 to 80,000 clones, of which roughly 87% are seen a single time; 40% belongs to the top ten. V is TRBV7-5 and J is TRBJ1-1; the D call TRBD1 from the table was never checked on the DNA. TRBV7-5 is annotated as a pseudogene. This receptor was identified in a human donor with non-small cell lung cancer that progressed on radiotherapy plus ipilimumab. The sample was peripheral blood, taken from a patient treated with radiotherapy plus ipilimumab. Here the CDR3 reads CARSLLDRMNTEAFF. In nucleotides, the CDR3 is TGTGCCAGAAGCTTATTGGACAGAATGAACACTGAAGCTTTCTTT.